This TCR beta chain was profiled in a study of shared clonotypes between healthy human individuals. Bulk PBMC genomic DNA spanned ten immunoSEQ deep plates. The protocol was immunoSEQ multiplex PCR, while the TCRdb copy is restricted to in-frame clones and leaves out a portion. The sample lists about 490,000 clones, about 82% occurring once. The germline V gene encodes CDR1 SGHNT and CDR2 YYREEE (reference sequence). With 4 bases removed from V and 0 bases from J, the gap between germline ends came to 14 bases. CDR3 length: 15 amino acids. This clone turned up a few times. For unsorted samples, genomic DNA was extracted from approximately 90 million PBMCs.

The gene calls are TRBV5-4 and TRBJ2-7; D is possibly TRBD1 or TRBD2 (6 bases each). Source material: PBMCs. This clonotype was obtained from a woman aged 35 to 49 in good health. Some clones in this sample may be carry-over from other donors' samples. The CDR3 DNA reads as TGTGCCAGCAGCCCCGGGGGCCTTAGCTCCTACGAGCAGTACTTC. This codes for CASSPGGLSSYEQYF.